This is a list of T cell receptor beta chains from one sample in a study of shared clonotypes between healthy human individuals. Here immunoSEQ multiplex PCR was the method, and the copy in TCRdb shows in-frame clones only, minus some. In the table there are about 490,000 clones, around three quarters of which are singletons. Sequenced input: PBMCs. The receptor source for this set is a woman in her thirties or forties in good health. Some clones in this sample may be carry-over from other donors' samples. Both conserved end residues are part of each CDR3. D genes are given only for firm matches. Clone size is given for some rows only: seen once, a few or many times, or a class if the clone is expanded.

cdr3_nt cdr3_aa clone_size v_call d_call j_call
TGTGCCTGGAGTGTTAACACGGGGAGGGACGAGCAGTACTTC CAWSVNTGRDEQYF NA TRBV30 TRBD2 TRBJ2-7
TGTGCCAGCAGCGACGGACAGGGGGCGATTCAGCCCCAACATTTT CASSDGQGAIQPQHF NA TRBV28 TRBD1 TRBJ1-5
TGTGCCAGCTCACGTGCAGTTGCGGGATCCTACAATGAGCAGTTCTTC CASSRAVAGSYNEQFF NA TRBV18 NA TRBJ2-1
TGTGCCAGCAGCCAGAGAGGCTGGGGGGACTATGGCTACACCTTC CASSQRGWGDYGYTF NA TRBV7-8 NA TRBJ1-2
TGTGCCAGCAGCCAAGACTTAGCCAAAAACATTCAGTACTTC CASSQDLAKNIQYF NA TRBV11-2 NA TRBJ2-4
TGTGCCAGCAGCTTAGCCGGGGGGTTGGAAACCTACGAGCAGTACTTC CASSLAGGLETYEQYF NA TRBV7-2 TRBD2 TRBJ2-7
TGCGCCAGCAGCTTGGACGGGGACCGGCGAGAGACCCAGTACTTC CASSLDGDRRETQYF NA TRBV5-1 NA TRBJ2-5
TGTGCCAGCAGCTATGCCCCGATAGGAAGCAATCAGCCCCAGCATTTT CASSYAPIGSNQPQHF NA TRBV6-6 NA TRBJ1-5
TGTGCCAGCAGCTTAGGAGGGAGGCAACCCTACGAGCAGTACTTC CASSLGGRQPYEQYF NA TRBV7-2 NA TRBJ2-7
TGTGCCAGCAGCCAGTGGGCCACTAATGAAAAACTGTTTTTT CASSQWATNEKLFF few TRBV7-2 NA TRBJ1-4